This TCR beta chain was documented in a study of blood T cell repertoires in COVID-19. CDR3 length: 13 amino acids. V dropped 2 bases and J dropped 6 bases, with 11 bases sitting between them. Per germline, CDR1 GTSNPN and CDR2 SVGIG (reference sequence). Here immunoSEQ multiplex PCR was the method, and the copy in TCRdb shows in-frame clones only, minus some. The data hold fewer than 400,000 clones, with roughly 88% observed a single time. Recovery meant two consecutive negative NP/OP PCR tests, professional clearance, or resolved symptoms. The rearrangement uses TRBV30 and TRBJ1-5; tentatively, D is TRBD1 (6 bases). The material sequenced was PBMCs or T cells enriched from blood (not recorded which). The receptor comes from a man aged 25 to 40 who had recovered from COVID-19. CDR3 sequence (DNA): TGTGCCTGGAGTACACAGGGTTTTCAGCCCCAGCATTTT. It encodes CAWSTQGFQPQHF.